The rows below give T cell receptor beta chains drawn from one sample of a study of T cells in localized non-small cell lung cancer. Produced via immunoSEQ multiplex PCR; TCRdb's table is partial and in-frame only. The sample comprises about 2,600 clones, 20% to 30% of which are singletons, and approximately 27% rests with the top ten. This sample comprised lung tumor tissue, obtained before any cancer treatment. These receptors were taken from a male donor at least 60 years old with stage I lung adenocarcinoma. CDR3s include the opening cysteine and the closing phenylalanine or tryptophan. Fields, in order: V gene, clone size, J gene, D gene, CDR3 DNA, CDR3 protein. The D gene is left open where the match is weak. For some rows the clone size is stated as once, few or many, or as a class when expanded; others skip it.

TRBV30	.	TRBJ2-2	.	TGTGCCTGGTTACAGGGGAACACCGGGGAGCTGTTTTTT	CAWLQGNTGELFF
TRBV11-3	.	TRBJ2-2	.	TGTGCCAGCAGCTTATTGGCCGGACCCCTCCGGGAGCTGTTTTTT	CASSLLAGPLRELFF
TRBV6-8	medium-sized	TRBJ1-3	.	TGTGCCAGTGAGGGGGCTGGAAACACCATATATTTT	CASEGAGNTIYF
TRBV6-8	.	TRBJ2-3	TRBD2	TGTGCCAGCAACTCCGCGGGGGGGGCCCCAGATACGCAGTATTTT	CASNSAGGAPDTQYF
TRBV19	.	TRBJ1-1	.	TGTGCCAGTAGAAGAGGAGGGGGGGGATCCTACACTGAAGCTTTCTTT	CASRRGGGGSYTEAFF
TRBV19	.	TRBJ2-7	.	TGTGCCAGTAGTATTCGACCAACCTACGAGCAGTACTTC	CASSIRPTYEQYF
TRBV11-3	.	TRBJ2-7	TRBD2	TGTGCCAGCAGCTTCTCCATGACTAGCGGGGGATACGAGCAGTACTTC	CASSFSMTSGGYEQYF
TRBV6-8	medium-sized	TRBJ2-7	TRBD2	TGTGCCACCTCTTCGGGCCCAGCGGGGGGGCTAAGCATACCTCAGGAGTACTTC	CATSSGPAGGLSIPQEYF
TRBV28	few	TRBJ1-1	.	TGTGCCAGCAGCCCTCCAGGGTTTGAAGCTTTCTTT	CASSPPGFEAFF
TRBV12-5	medium-sized	TRBJ1-2	.	TGTGCCAGCACCACATTAGACCTGGCGTATGGCTACACCTTC	CASTTLDLAYGYTF
TRBV15	.	TRBJ1-2	TRBD1	TGTGCCACCAGCCCTGGCGAACAGGGGAACTATGGCTACACCTTC	CATSPGEQGNYGYTF
TRBV10-2	.	TRBJ1-5	.	TGCGCCAGCAGTACACAGGGCAATCAGCCCCAGCATTTT	CASSTQGNQPQHF
TRBV6-8	.	TRBJ2-3	TRBD1	TGTGGCACGGAGGGGGGACAGGGAGTAGCAGATACGCAGTATTTT	CGTEGGQGVADTQYF
TRBV18	.	TRBJ2-3	TRBD2	TGTGCCAGCTCACTCATTACTAGCGCTAGCACAGATACGCAGTATTTT	CASSLITSASTDTQYF
TRBV18	.	TRBJ2-2	TRBD2	TGTGCCAGCTCACAAGGACTAGCGGGGAACACCGGGGAGCTGTTTTTT	CASSQGLAGNTGELFF
TRBV5-1	.	TRBJ2-3	TRBD1	TGCGCCAGCAGCCCTACCGGGACAGCCCCAGATACGCAGTATTTT	CASSPTGTAPDTQYF
TRBV9	medium-sized	TRBJ1-1	TRBD1	TGTGCCAGCAGCGACAGGGGGACTGAAGCTTTCTTT	CASSDRGTEAFF
TRBV19	.	TRBJ2-2	TRBD1	TGTGCCAGTAGTATGATAGACAGGGGTGCCGGGGAGCTGTTTTTT	CASSMIDRGAGELFF
TRBV19	once	TRBJ2-1	TRBD1	TGTGCCAGTAGTAGCGGACAGGGGTTATACAATGAGCAGTTCTTC	CASSSGQGLYNEQFF
TRBV6-4	.	TRBJ2-3	.	TGTGCCAGCAGTGACGGGTATACGCAGTATTTT	CASSDGYTQYF
TRBV11-3	.	TRBJ1-3	.	TGTGCCAGCAGCTTGTGGGGGGCTGGAAACACCATATATTTT	CASSLWGAGNTIYF
TRBV28	.	TRBJ1-5	TRBD1	TGTGCCAGCAGCTCCAAGACAGGGTGGGGCAATCAGCCCCAGCATTTT	CASSSKTGWGNQPQHF
TRBV9	medium-sized	TRBJ2-7	.	TGTGCCAGCAGTGAAGCGCTTCCCAGCTCCTACGAGCAGTACTTC	CASSEALPSSYEQYF
TRBV6-7	few	TRBJ2-7	TRBD1	TGTGCCAGCGGGACAGGTAGCGAGCAGTACTTC	CASGTGSEQYF
TRBV6-8	medium-sized	TRBJ2-2	TRBD1	TGTGCCAGCAGTGCGACAGGGGGCAGTCCCGGGGAGCTGTTTTTT	CASSATGGSPGELFF
TRBV14	few	TRBJ1-1	.	TGTGCCAGCAGCCTTGGGGGAGTTGAAGCTTTCTTT	CASSLGGVEAFF
TRBV6-8	.	TRBJ2-5	.	TGTGCCAGCAGTTCCCACGGGGGCCCAGAAGAGACCCAGTACTTC	CASSSHGGPEETQYF
TRBV28	few	TRBJ1-1	.	TGTGCCAGCAGTTGGAGTGAGGGGGACACTGAAGCTTTCTTT	CASSWSEGDTEAFF
TRBV6-8	.	TRBJ1-1	.	TGTGCCAGCAGTTACTCGGAGGGCTGGGCTGAAGCTTTCTTT	CASSYSEGWAEAFF
TRBV5-1	.	TRBJ2-2	.	TGCGCCAGCAGCTACCCTCCTTCAGGTTGGAGTGGCACCGGGGAGCTGTTTTTT	CASSYPPSGWSGTGELFF
TRBV28	.	TRBJ2-7	.	TGTGCCAGCAGTTTACCCATGAGCTCCTACGAGCAGTACTTC	CASSLPMSSYEQYF
TRBV11-3	few	TRBJ2-2	.	TGTGCCAGCAGCTCAACCAGATCCGCGAGGAACACCGGGGAGCTGTTTTTT	CASSSTRSARNTGELFF
TRBV11-3	few	TRBJ2-2	TRBD2	TGTGCCAGCAGGGAGCGGGGAACGAACACCGGGGAGCTGTTTTTT	CASRERGTNTGELFF
TRBV18	.	TRBJ2-7	.	TGTGCCAGCTCACGAGGGGGGTACGACGAGCAGTACTTC	CASSRGGYDEQYF
TRBV6-1	.	TRBJ2-2	.	TGTGCCAGCAGTGAAGCGATAGGGAACACCGGGGAGCTGTTTTTT	CASSEAIGNTGELFF
TRBV9	few	TRBJ1-2	.	TGTGCCACCACCGACGGATGGACTCGCAGGGGTGGCTACACCTTC	CATTDGWTRRGGYTF
TRBV11-3	few	TRBJ1-2	.	TGTGCCAGCAGCTTAGAAGACAGGATCTATGGCTACACCTTC	CASSLEDRIYGYTF
TRBV11-3	.	TRBJ2-7	.	TGTGCCAGCAGCCAACCGGGACAACCCTACGAGCAGTACTTC	CASSQPGQPYEQYF
TRBV29-1	.	TRBJ2-3	TRBD2	TGCAGCGTTGGGGGGATTCTAGCGGGGCACACAGATACGCAGTATTTT	CSVGGILAGHTDTQYF
TRBV6-8	.	TRBJ2-4	TRBD1	TGTGCCAGCAGGCTTCGACAGGGGGCAGCCAAAAACATTCAGTACTTC	CASRLRQGAAKNIQYF
TRBV19	medium-sized	TRBJ1-4	.	TGTGCCAGTAGTATAGAATCACCAGAGGATGAAAAACTGTTTTTT	CASSIESPEDEKLFF
TRBV15	.	TRBJ2-3	TRBD2	TGTGCCACCAGCCGGACTAGCGGGGGGGCTGAAGATACGCAGTATTTT	CATSRTSGGAEDTQYF
TRBV4-1	few	TRBJ1-2	.	TGCGCCAGCAGCCAAGATGCGAAAACTAACTATGGCTACACCTTC	CASSQDAKTNYGYTF
TRBV4-1	few	TRBJ2-1	.	TGCGCCAGCAGCCAAGATTCAGGGATAGCCTACAATGAGCAGTTCTTC	CASSQDSGIAYNEQFF
TRBV29-1	.	TRBJ1-2	.	TGCAGCGTTGAGCTGGGACATAACTATGGCTACACCTTC	CSVELGHNYGYTF
TRBV11-3	.	TRBJ2-7	.	TGTGCCAGCAGCTTATCACAGGCAGGCTCCTACGAGCAGTACTTC	CASSLSQAGSYEQYF
TRBV9	.	TRBJ1-2	.	TGTGCCAGCAATGGGGGGCTTGACTATGGCTACACCTTC	CASNGGLDYGYTF
TRBV10-2	.	TRBJ1-1	.	TGCGCCAGCAGTATGGGGGTGAACACTGAAGCTTTCTTT	CASSMGVNTEAFF
TRBV30	large	TRBJ1-3	.	TGTGCCTGGAGCGGGAACTCTGGAAACACCATATATTTT	CAWSGNSGNTIYF
TRBV10-2	.	TRBJ1-5	TRBD1	TGCGCCAGCAATCTACAGGGGGCCCCTCAGCCCCAGCATTTT	CASNLQGAPQPQHF
TRBV9	medium-sized	TRBJ1-4	TRBD1	TGTGCCAGCAGCGTAGGACAGGGGAACGCTGAAAAACTGTTTTTT	CASSVGQGNAEKLFF
TRBV10-2	.	TRBJ2-1	TRBD2	TGCGCCAGCCTAACCGGGGGGGACTCCTACAATGAGCAGTTCTTC	CASLTGGDSYNEQFF
TRBV25-1	.	TRBJ2-7	.	TGTGCCAGCAGGCCCTCCGGAGGGCTGGGTGAGCAGTACTTC	CASRPSGGLGEQYF
TRBV5-1	few	TRBJ2-7	TRBD1	TGCGCCAGCAGCTCGGGGACAGGGGGCATCTCCTACGAGCAGTACTTC	CASSSGTGGISYEQYF
TRBV11-3	few	TRBJ2-1	TRBD2	TGTGCCAGCAGCCCGATAGCGACTAGCGGGGGTGGGGGCTCCTACAATGAGCAGTTCTTC	CASSPIATSGGGGSYNEQFF
TRBV5-1	.	TRBJ1-1	.	TGCGCCAGCAGCTTGAGAGGGGGGAACACTGAAGCTTTCTTT	CASSLRGGNTEAFF
TRBV9	.	TRBJ1-1	.	TGTGCCAGCAGCGTGACCGGGGCCCAGAACACTGAAGCTTTCTTT	CASSVTGAQNTEAFF
TRBV9	medium-sized	TRBJ2-6	.	TGTGCCAGCAGTGAAGAAGGTATCCCTGGGGCCAACGTCCTGACTTTC	CASSEEGIPGANVLTF
TRBV6-8	medium-sized	TRBJ1-1	.	TGTGCCAGCAGCGACGGGATAGGGAACACTGAAGCTTTCTTT	CASSDGIGNTEAFF
TRBV6-8	few	TRBJ2-4	TRBD1	TGTGCCAGCAGTGAGCCAGGGGGCGGCCTACTAGCCAAAAACATTCAGTACTTC	CASSEPGGGLLAKNIQYF